The 25 T cell receptor beta chains given below trace back to one sample, sequenced in a study of vaccination and CD4 T cells after COVID-19. An Oncomine TCR Beta short-read assay was used to sequence the DNA from cultured CD4+ T cells. Genomic DNA from cultured CD4+ T cells was extracted. TCRdb reanalysed the PCR reads using MiXCR and keeps one entry per CDR3 protein. Here the sample spans 6,000 or so distinct CDR3 sequences, roughly 31% being singletons. The antigens for these receptors are not known. The treatment: roughly ten-day PBMC culture with coronavirus spike peptide pools or control peptides (ViraFEST assay). According to the study, CD4+ T cells from the unexposed donor were gathered ahead of the COVID-19 pandemic (2011-2018). Sequenced material: CD4+ T cells from blood, cultured in vitro. The receptor set was obtained from a human donor in good health.

This clonotype was seen only a few times. This chain's CDR3 is CASSSLTRPRVQFF. The DNA for the CDR3 is TGTGCCAGCAGTTCTTTGACCAGGCCAAGGGTGCAGTTCTTC. This chain joins TRBV27 and TRBJ2-1; D gene uncertain. In germline, CDR1 is MNHEY, CDR2 SMNVEV (reference sequence). V was shortened by 4 bases and J by 12 bases, with 19 bases between the two germline ends. This CDR3 comprises 14 residues.

The chain employs TRBV2 and TRBJ1-2; tentatively, D is TRBD1 (5 bases). Germline lookup yields CDR1 SNHLY and CDR2 FYNNEI. This CDR3 region has 14 residues. V was clipped by 4 bases and J by 6 bases, with 15 bases between them. The CDR3 region has the DNA TGTGCCAGCAGTGTACAGGCCGGATTCGATGGCTACACCTTC. Amino acid sequence: CASSVQAGFDGYTF.

The chain employs TRBV4-1 and TRBJ1-5; the match to TRBD1 covers 9 bases. Germline V gives CDR1 MGHRA, CDR2 YSYEKL. There are 16 residues in the CDR3. With V trimmed by 0 bases and J by 1 base, 1 base remained unmatched. CDR3 amino acids: CASSQEDRGSNQPQHF. CDR3 DNA sequence: TGCGCCAGCAGCCAAGAGGACAGGGGAAGCAATCAGCCCCAGCATTTT.

The genes are TRBV7-8 and TRBJ1-6; 8 nucleotides line up with TRBD1. V shed 5 bases and J 8 bases; nucleotides not matched to a gene: 11. CDR3 length equals 16 residues. CDR1 is SGHVS and CDR2 is FQNEAQ in the germline V gene. CDR3: CASSLGQGGYDSPLHF. The CDR3, as DNA: TGTGCCAGCAGCCTCGGACAGGGAGGATATGATTCACCCCTCCACTTT.

This chain uses TRBV28 with TRBJ1-3; no clear D. From germline, CDR1 is MDHEN and CDR2 SYDVKM. This CDR3 is 12 amino acids long. The germline V and J ends were trimmed by 6 bases and 3 bases, with 6 bases remaining between them. The CDR3 sequence: CASSYLGNTIYF. The CDR3 coding sequence is TGTGCCAGCAGCTACCTTGGAAACACCATATATTTT.

This clonotype was seen a handful of times. The J gene is TRBJ2-3, the V gene TRBV20-1, with 9 bases that match TRBD2. The V segment lost 2 bases and the J segment 5 bases; nucleotides outside the gene matches: 5. From germline, CDR1 is DFQATT and CDR2 SNEGSKA (reference sequence). The CDR3 loop spans 14 amino acids. Here the CDR3 reads CSARKREVRDTQYF. In nucleotides, the CDR3 is TGCAGTGCTAGAAAGCGGGAGGTCCGAGATACGCAGTATTTT.

The table lists this clonotype with a few counts. V and J are TRBV18 and TRBJ2-7, with 14 bases that match TRBD2. Germline values: CDR1 KGHSH, CDR2 LQKENI. The CDR3 runs 15 residues. The J segment lost 0 bases and the V segment lost 6 bases, leaving 1 base of the junction unmatched. The CDR3 nucleotides read TGTGCCAGCTCTGGGACTAGCGGGAGCTCCTACGAGCAGTACTTC. This sequence encodes CASSGTSGSSYEQYF.

V usage is TRBV5-6 and J usage is TRBJ2-1; 7 nucleotides line up with TRBD2. V shed 2 bases and J 5 bases; nucleotides not matched to a gene: 4. The germline gives CDR1 SGHDT, CDR2 YYEEEE. CDR3 length: 14 amino acids. CDR3: CASSFAGVNNEQFF. CDR3 DNA: TGTGCCAGCAGCTTTGCGGGAGTTAACAATGAGCAGTTCTTC. Full variable domain (missing parts from reference TRBV5-6 and TRBJ2-1): DAGVTQSPTHLIKTRGQQVTLRCSPKSGHDTVSWYQQALGQGPQFIFQYYEEEERQRGNFPDRFSGHQFPNYSSELNVNALLLGDSALYLCASSFAGVNNEQFFGPGTRLTVL.

The V call is TRBV30, the J call TRBJ1-5; D gene unclear. The V end was cut by 3 bases, the J end by 0 bases, with 6 bases between. Per germline, CDR1 GTSNPN and CDR2 SVGIG (reference sequence). This CDR3 is built from 13 residues. Here the CDR3 DNA reads TGTGCCTGGAGCTCAGATAGCAATCAGCCCCAGCATTTT. Translating gives CAWSSDSNQPQHF.

This clonotype was observed a few times. V usage is TRBV20-1 and J usage is TRBJ2-1; 9 positions agree with TRBD2. V was pared by 5 bases and J by 0 bases, with 11 bases of the junction left unmatched. CDR3 length equals 17 residues. Germline V gene lookup returns CDR1 DFQATT and CDR2 SNEGSKA (reference sequence). CDR3 sequence (DNA): TGCAGTGCTCCGGCCCCCCTAGCGGGGAGCTCCTACAATGAGCAGTTCTTC. This gives the protein CSAPAPLAGSSYNEQFF.

This chain uses TRBV7-8 with TRBJ2-1; D unresolved. The CDR3 covers 15 residues. Trimming pared 5 bases from V and 0 bases from J, leaving 11 bases between. Germline CDR1 reads SGHVS; CDR2 reads FQNEAQ. The CDR3: CASSLGASSYNEQFF. Here the CDR3 DNA reads TGTGCCAGCAGCCTCGGTGCGAGCTCCTACAATGAGCAGTTCTTC.

A few counts support this clonotype. J is TRBJ2-5 and V is TRBV6-5; 7 bases agree with TRBD1. Germline-derived CDR1 and CDR2 are MNHEY and SVGAGI. This CDR3 region has 14 residues. The V segment lost 4 bases and the J segment 2 bases; nucleotides outside the gene matches: 4. DNA for the CDR3: TGTGCCAGCAGTTCCACACAGGGGCAAGAGACCCAGTACTTC. Its protein product is CASSSTQGQETQYF.

This clonotype was picked up a small number of times. This chain connects TRBV20-1 to TRBJ1-5; D may be TRBD1 (5 bases). Trimming took off 6 bases at V and 1 base at J, with 19 bases between the two ends. There are 16 residues in the CDR3. Germline assignment: CDR1 DFQATT and CDR2 SNEGSKA (reference sequence). CDR3 in amino acids: CSAHPAGTPSNQPQHF. The CDR3 region has the DNA TGCAGTGCCCACCCGGCCGGGACGCCGAGCAATCAGCCCCAGCATTTT.

By share, this clonotype ranks as large (0.1 to 1%). The rearrangement joins TRBV11-2 to TRBJ2-2; TRBD1 matches at 8 bases. CDR3 length equals 15 residues. Germline CDR1 is SGHAT and CDR2 is FQNNGV. V lost 5 bases to trimming and J lost 7 bases; unmatched junction nucleotides: 9. CDR3 nucleotide sequence: TGTGCCAGCAGCGACTTCCAGGGGGCAGGCGGGGAGCTGTTTTTT. Its translation: CASSDFQGAGGELFF.

The CDR3 sequence: CASSSPGQGSTGYTF. For the CDR3, the DNA is TGTGCCAGCAGTTCCCCGGGACAGGGTTCGACTGGCTACACCTTC. V gene TRBV28 combines with J gene TRBJ1-2, with 9 bases that match TRBD1. The CDR3 sequence is 15 residues long. Germline values: CDR1 MDHEN, CDR2 SYDVKM. V shed 4 bases and J 7 bases; nucleotides not matched to a gene: 10.

This clonotype has just a few counts. V gene TRBV7-3 combines with J gene TRBJ2-1; D is possibly TRBD2 (6 bases). The CDR3 is 13 amino acids. Deletions cut 8 bases from V and 6 bases from J, with 14 bases between. Germline loops: CDR1 SGHTA, CDR2 FQGTGA. The CDR3 sequence is CASELAAGNEQFF. CDR3 DNA sequence: TGTGCCAGCGAACTAGCCGCAGGCAATGAGCAGTTCTTC.

This chain connects TRBV19 to TRBJ1-2; D not resolved. There are 13 residues in the CDR3. Germline V gene sequence: CDR1 LNHDA, CDR2 SQIVND (reference sequence). Trimming removed 3 bases from V and 4 bases from J, with 9 bases in between. For the CDR3, the DNA is TGTGCCAGTAGTATCTCCAGAACCTATGGCTACACCTTC. This gives the protein CASSISRTYGYTF.

Comment on this clonotype: Relative to the germline gene, one junction end is altered; a read error may explain this. CDR3 DNA: TGTGCTAGCAGCTTAACGGAGGATACTGAAGCTTTCTTT. It is translated as CASSLTEDTEAFF. This chain connects TRBV7-7 to TRBJ1-1; D remains unclear. Germline CDR1 and CDR2: SSHAT and FNYEAQ (reference sequence). The CDR3 runs 13 residues.

This clonotype showed up just a few times. CDR3 nucleotide sequence: TGTGCCAGCAGAAGGACAGGGGGCGAGGGCAGCAATCAGCCCCAGCATTTT. It specifies CASRRTGGEGSNQPQHF. The V call is TRBV6-1, the J call TRBJ1-5; TRBD1 agrees at 11 bases. CDR3 length: 17 amino acids. CDR1 and CDR2 from the germline V gene are MNHNS and SASEGT. The trim removed 6 bases at V and 1 base at J, leaving 8 bases unmatched.

This chain joins TRBV28 and TRBJ1-2; 7 bases map to TRBD1. V gave up 6 bases and J gave up 3 bases; unmatched junction bases: 4. Per the germline V gene, CDR1 is MDHEN and CDR2 is SYDVKM. The CDR3 is 13 amino acids. The CDR3 DNA is TGTGCCAGCAGCCCTGGACAGGACTATGGCTACACCTTC. Its protein is CASSPGQDYGYTF.

A word on this clonotype: This CDR3 is missing its conserved last phenylalanine or tryptophan, likely due to a read error. V gene TRBV27 combines with J gene TRBJ2-5, with 13 bases aligning to TRBD2. This CDR3 contains 16 residues. V lost 3 bases, J lost 3 bases, and 4 bases stayed unmatched. Germline CDR1 MNHEY, CDR2 SMNVEV (reference sequence). The CDR3, as DNA: TGTGCCAGCAGTTTGTTACTAGCGGGAGGGAAAGAGACCCAGTACTTG. Translating it yields CASSLLLAGGKETQYL.

This chain connects TRBV10-3 to TRBJ1-6, with D maybe TRBD1 (5 bases). The CDR3 consists of 16 residues. Trimming removed 0 bases at V and 2 bases at J, with 8 bases between. Per germline, CDR1 ENHRY and CDR2 SYGVKD. CDR3 bases: TGTGCCATCAGTGAGTCTGGGGGACCCTATAATTCACCCCTCCACTTT. It translates to CAISESGGPYNSPLHF.

The chain joins TRBV7-3 to TRBJ2-1, with D possibly being TRBD2 (6 bases). V lost 5 bases to trimming and J lost 6 bases, with 14 bases between them. This CDR3 is built from 14 residues. Per the germline V gene, CDR1 is SGHTA and CDR2 is FQGTGA. CDR3 amino acids: CASSVFSGPNEQFF. CDR3 sequence (DNA): TGTGCCAGCAGCGTCTTTAGCGGACCCAATGAGCAGTTCTTC.

The V gene is TRBV7-9, the J gene TRBJ2-7; TRBD1 matches 9 bases. This CDR3 region has 16 residues. The J segment lost 0 bases and the V segment lost 4 bases, leaving 7 bases of the junction unmatched. CDR1 SEHNR and CDR2 FQNEAQ come from the germline V gene (reference sequence). CDR3 coding DNA: TGTGCCAGCAGCTCCATAGTGACAGGGGGCTCCTACGAGCAGTACTTC. Its translation is CASSSIVTGGSYEQYF.

The chain uses TRBV7-2 and TRBJ2-4; 8 nucleotides line up with TRBD2. CDR3 length: 15 amino acids. After removal of 1 base from V and 9 bases from J, the junction contained 8 bases not matched to a gene. CDR1 SGHTA and CDR2 FQGNSA come from the germline V gene. DNA of the CDR3: TGTGCCAGCAGCTTAGGGGGGACTAGAAGGGGCATTCAGTACTTC. Protein sequence: CASSLGGTRRGIQYF. The variable domain in full, completed from reference TRBV7-2 and TRBJ2-4, reads GAGVSQSPSNKVTEKGKDVELRCDPISGHTALYWYRQSLGQGLEFLIYFQGNSAPDKSGLPSDRFSAERTGGSVSTLTIQRTQQEDSAVYLCASSLGGTRRGIQYFGAGTRLSVL.